The source of this TCR beta chain is a study of T cells in Graves' hyperthyroidism and ophthalmopathy. Germline CDR1 SQVTM, CDR2 ANQGSEA. Trimming cost V 7 bases and J 0 bases, with 15 bases left between them. The CDR3 sequence is 14 residues long. Notes on this clonotype: This clone may be a read error of a much larger clone one base away.

The hyperthyroidism was newly diagnosed and had lasted under 2 months; the patients were aged 18 to 65. Amplified TCR beta CDR3 regions derived from RNA transcripts. During a first-round RT-PCR of the TCR CDR3, the HTBI primer set was used. TCRdb itself ran the multiplex PCR reads through MiXCR, one entry per CDR3 protein. Of some 720,000 distinct CDR3 sequences listed, about a sixth are singletons. What was sequenced was blood. This TCR derives from a man between 18 and 29 years old with Graves' hyperthyroidism. V is TRBV29-1 and J is TRBJ2-5; a possible D gene is TRBD1 (6 bases). CDR3 DNA: TGCAGCGCCTGGCACACAGGGAACCAAGAGACCCAGTACTTC. Its protein product is CSAWHTGNQETQYF.